The clone carrying this T cell receptor (beta chain) was detected only once. The sample comes from a study of blood T cell repertoires in COVID-19. Assay used: immunoSEQ multiplex PCR; TCRdb lists only in-frame clones, some missing. The sample lists under 150,000 clones, 70% to 85% occurring once. Germline CDR1 SGHNT, CDR2 YYREEE (reference sequence). J was trimmed by 6 bases and V by 0 bases; bases with no gene match: 9. The CDR3 contains 17 residues. Sequenced input: peripheral blood. The rearrangement joins TRBV5-4 to TRBJ2-3; 11 bases line up with TRBD2. The receptor was isolated from a woman at least 80 years old in a cohort sampled during active or convalescent COVID-19. CDR3 in DNA: TGTGCCAGCAGCTTGGATAATAGCGGGGGGGTAAGGGATACGCAGTATTTT. Its protein is CASSLDNSGGVRDTQYF.